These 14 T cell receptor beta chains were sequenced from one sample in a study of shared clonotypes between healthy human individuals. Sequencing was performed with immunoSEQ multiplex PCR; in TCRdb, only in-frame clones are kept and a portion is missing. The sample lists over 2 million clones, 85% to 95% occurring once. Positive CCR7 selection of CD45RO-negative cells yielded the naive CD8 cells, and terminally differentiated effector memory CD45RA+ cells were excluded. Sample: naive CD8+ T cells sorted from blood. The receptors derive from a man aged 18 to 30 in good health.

CDR3 sequence: CASSLALAGGQLYNEQFF. CDR3 coding DNA: TGTGCCAGCAGCTTAGCTCTAGCGGGGGGGCAATTATACAATGAGCAGTTCTTC. The chain couples TRBV7-8 to TRBJ2-1, with 12 bases fitting TRBD2. Germline loops: CDR1 SGHVS, CDR2 FQNEAQ. CDR3 length equals 18 residues. The ends lost 0 bases at V and 4 bases at J; junction bases unmatched: 7.

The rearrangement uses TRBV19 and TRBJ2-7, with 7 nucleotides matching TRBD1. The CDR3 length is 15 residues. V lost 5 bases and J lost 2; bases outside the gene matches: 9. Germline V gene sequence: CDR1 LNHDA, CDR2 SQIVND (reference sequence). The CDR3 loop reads CASSPIRTGTYEQYF. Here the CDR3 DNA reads TGTGCCAGTAGTCCGATCCGGACAGGCACCTACGAGCAGTACTTC.

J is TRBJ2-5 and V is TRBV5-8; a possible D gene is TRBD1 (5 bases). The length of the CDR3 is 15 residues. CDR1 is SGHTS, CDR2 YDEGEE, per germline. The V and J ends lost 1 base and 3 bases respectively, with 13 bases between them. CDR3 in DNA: TGTGCCAGCAGCTTGACTGTGACAGCAAAAGAGACCCAGTACTTC. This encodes CASSLTVTAKETQYF.

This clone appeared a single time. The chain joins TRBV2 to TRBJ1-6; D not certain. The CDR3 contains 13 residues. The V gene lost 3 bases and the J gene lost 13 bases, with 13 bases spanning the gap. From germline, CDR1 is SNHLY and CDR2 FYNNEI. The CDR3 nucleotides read TGTGCCAGCAGTGATAGGTGGGTGTCGCCCCTCCACTTT. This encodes CASSDRWVSPLHF.

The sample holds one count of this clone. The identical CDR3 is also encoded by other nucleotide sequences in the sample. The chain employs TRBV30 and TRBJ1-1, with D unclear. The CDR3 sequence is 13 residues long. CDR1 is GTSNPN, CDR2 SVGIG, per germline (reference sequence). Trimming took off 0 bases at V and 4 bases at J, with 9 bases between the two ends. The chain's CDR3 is CAWSVLGSTEAFF. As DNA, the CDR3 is TGTGCCTGGAGTGTACTGGGGAGCACTGAAGCTTTCTTT.

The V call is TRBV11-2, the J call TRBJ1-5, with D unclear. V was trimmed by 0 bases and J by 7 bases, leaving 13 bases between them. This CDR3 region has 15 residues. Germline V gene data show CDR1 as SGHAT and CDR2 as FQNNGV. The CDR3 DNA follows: TGTGCCAGCAGCTTAGATTTTGCAGCTGGCCAGCCCCAGCATTTT. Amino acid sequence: CASSLDFAAGQPQHF.

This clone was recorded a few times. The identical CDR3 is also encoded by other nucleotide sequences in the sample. The CDR3 sequence is CASSVAPGAYEQYF. Here the CDR3 DNA reads TGTGCCAGCAGCGTAGCTCCGGGGGCCTACGAGCAGTACTTC. The rearrangement uses TRBV9 and TRBJ2-7; TRBD2 might be the D (6 bases). The germline gives CDR1 SGDLS, CDR2 YYNGEE. This CDR3 comprises 14 residues. Trimming took off 0 bases at V and 2 bases at J, with 9 bases between the two ends.

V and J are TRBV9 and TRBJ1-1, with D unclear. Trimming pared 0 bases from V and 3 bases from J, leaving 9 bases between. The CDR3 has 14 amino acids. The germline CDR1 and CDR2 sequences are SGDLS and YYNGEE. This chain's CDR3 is CASSVVHGDTEAFF. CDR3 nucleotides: TGTGCCAGCAGCGTAGTCCACGGTGACACTGAAGCTTTCTTT.

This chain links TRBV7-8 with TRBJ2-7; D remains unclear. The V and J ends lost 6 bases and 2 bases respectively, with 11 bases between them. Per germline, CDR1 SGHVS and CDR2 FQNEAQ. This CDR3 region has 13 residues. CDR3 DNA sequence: TGTGCCAGCAGTTTTACCCGCACCTACGAGCAGTACTTC. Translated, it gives CASSFTRTYEQYF. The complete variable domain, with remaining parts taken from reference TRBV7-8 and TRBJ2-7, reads GAGVSQSPRYKVAKRGQDVALRCDPISGHVSLFWYQQALGQGPEFLTYFQNEAQLDKSGLPSDRFFAERPEGSVSTLKIQRTQQEDSAVYLCASSFTRTYEQYFGPGTRLTVT.

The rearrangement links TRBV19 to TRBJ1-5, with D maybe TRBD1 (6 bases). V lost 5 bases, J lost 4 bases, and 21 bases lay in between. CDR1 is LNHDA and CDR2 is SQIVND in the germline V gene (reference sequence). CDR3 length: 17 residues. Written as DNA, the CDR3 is TGTGCCAGTAGTCACGGTAGTTGGGGGCAGGCTAATCAGCCCCAGCATTTT. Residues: CASSHGSWGQANQPQHF.

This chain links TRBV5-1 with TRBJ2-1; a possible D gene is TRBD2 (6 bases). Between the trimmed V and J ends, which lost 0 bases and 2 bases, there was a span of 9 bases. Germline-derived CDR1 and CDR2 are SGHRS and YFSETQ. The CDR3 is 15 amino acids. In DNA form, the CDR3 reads TGCGCCAGCAGCTTGGATGGCGGGGCCTACAATGAGCAGTTCTTC. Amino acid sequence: CASSLDGGAYNEQFF. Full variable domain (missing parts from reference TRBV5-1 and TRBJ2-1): KAGVTQTPRYLIKTRGQQVTLSCSPISGHRSVSWYQQTPGQGLQFLFEYFSETQRNKGNFPGRFSGRQFSNSRSEMNVSTLELGDSALYLCASSLDGGAYNEQFFGPGTRLTVL.

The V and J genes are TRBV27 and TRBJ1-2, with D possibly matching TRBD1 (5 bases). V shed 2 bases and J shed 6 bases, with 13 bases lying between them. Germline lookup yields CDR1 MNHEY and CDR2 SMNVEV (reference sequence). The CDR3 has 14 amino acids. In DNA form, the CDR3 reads TGTGCCAGCAGTTTAACTGCAGGGAGGGATGGCTACACCTTC. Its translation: CASSLTAGRDGYTF.

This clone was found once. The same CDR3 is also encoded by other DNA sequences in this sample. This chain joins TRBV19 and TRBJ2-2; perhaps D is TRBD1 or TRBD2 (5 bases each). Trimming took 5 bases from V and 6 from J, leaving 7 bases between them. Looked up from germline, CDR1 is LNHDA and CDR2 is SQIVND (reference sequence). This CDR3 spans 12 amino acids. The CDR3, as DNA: TGTGCCAGTAGTTGGGGGTCCGGGGAGCTGTTTTTT. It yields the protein CASSWGSGELFF.

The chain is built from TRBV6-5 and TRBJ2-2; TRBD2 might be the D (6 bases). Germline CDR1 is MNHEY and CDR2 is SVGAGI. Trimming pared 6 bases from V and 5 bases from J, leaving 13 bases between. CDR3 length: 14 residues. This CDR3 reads CASSSIRGTGELFF. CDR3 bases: TGTGCCAGCAGCAGCATACGGGGGACCGGGGAGCTGTTTTTT.